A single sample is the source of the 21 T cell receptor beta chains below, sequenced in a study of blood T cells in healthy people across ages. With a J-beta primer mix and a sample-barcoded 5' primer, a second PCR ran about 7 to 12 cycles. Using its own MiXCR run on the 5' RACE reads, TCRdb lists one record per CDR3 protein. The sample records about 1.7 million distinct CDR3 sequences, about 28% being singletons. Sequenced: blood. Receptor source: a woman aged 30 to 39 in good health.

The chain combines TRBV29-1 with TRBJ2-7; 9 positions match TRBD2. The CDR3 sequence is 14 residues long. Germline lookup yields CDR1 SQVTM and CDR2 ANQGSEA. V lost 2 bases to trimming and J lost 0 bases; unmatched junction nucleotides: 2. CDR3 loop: CSVETSGSSYEQYF. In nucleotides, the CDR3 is TGCAGCGTTGAAACTAGCGGGTCCTCCTACGAGCAGTACTTC.

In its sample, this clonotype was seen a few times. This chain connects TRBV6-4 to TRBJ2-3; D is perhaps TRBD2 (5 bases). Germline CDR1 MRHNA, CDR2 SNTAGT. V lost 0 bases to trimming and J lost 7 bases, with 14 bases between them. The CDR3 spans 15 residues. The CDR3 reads CASSDSTSDGNTQYF. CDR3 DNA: TGTGCCAGCAGTGACTCCACTAGTGATGGAAATACGCAGTATTTT.

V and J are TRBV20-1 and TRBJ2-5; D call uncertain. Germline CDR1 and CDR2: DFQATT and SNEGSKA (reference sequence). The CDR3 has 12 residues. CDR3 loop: CRANGPPETQYF. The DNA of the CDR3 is TGCAGGGCAAACGGGCCCCCAGAGACCCAGTACTTC.

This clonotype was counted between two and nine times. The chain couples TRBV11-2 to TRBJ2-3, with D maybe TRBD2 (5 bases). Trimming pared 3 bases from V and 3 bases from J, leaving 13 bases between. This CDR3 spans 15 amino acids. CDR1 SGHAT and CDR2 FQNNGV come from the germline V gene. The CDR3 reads CASSFAGLLTDTQYF. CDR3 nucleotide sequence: TGTGCCAGCAGCTTCGCGGGCCTGCTAACAGATACGCAGTATTTT.

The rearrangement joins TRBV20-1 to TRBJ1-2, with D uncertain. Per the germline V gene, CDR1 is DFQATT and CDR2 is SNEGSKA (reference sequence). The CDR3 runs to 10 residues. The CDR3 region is CRVAADGYTF. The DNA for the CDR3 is TGCAGAGTGGCAGCCGATGGCTACACCTTC.

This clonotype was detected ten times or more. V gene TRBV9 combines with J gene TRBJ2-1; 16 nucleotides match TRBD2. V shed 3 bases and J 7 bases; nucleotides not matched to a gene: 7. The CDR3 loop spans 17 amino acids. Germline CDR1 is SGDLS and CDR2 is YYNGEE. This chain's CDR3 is CASSAGTSGRAGNEQFF. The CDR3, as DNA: TGTGCCAGCAGCGCCGGGACTAGCGGGAGGGCAGGGAATGAGCAGTTCTTC.

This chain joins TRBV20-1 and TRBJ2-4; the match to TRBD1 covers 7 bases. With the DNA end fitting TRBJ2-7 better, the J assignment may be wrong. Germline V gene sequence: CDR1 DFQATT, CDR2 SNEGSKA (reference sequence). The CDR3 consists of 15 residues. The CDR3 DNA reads TGCAGTGCTAGAGATCCCGGGACAGATCGCTACGAGCAGTACTTC. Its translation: CSARDPGTDRYEQYF.

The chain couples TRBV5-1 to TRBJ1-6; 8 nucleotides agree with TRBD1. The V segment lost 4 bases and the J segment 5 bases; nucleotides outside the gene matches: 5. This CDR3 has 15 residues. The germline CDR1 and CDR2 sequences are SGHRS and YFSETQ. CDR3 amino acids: CASSNPGQDNSPLHF. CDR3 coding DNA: TGCGCCAGCAGCAACCCGGGACAGGATAATTCACCCCTCCACTTT.

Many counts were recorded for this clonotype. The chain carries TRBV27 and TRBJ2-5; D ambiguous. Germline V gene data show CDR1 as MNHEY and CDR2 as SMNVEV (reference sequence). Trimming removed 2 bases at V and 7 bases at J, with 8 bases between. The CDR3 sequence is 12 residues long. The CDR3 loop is CASSLGPGTQYF. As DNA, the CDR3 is TGTGCCAGCAGTTTAGGTCCGGGGACCCAGTACTTC.

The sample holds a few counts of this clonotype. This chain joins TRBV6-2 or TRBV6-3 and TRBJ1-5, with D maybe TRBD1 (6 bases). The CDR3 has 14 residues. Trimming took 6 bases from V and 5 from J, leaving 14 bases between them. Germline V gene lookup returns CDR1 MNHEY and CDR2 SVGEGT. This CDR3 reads CASRPRQVYQPQHF. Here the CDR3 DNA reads TGTGCCAGCAGACCTAGACAGGTGTATCAGCCCCAGCATTTT.

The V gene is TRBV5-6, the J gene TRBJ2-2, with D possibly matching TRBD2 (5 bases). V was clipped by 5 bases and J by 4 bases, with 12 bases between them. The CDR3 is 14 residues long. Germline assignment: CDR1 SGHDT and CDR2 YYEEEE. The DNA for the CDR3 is TGTGCCAGCAGGGCGAGGGTAGGCACCGGGGAGCTGTTTTTT. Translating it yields CASRARVGTGELFF.

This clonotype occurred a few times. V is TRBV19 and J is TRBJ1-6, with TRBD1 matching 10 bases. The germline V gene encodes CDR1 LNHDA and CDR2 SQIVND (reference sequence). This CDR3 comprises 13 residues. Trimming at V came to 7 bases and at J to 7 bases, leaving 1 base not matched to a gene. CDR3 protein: CASKGQGNSPLHF. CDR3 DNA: TGTGCCAGTAAGGGACAGGGGAATTCACCCCTCCACTTT.

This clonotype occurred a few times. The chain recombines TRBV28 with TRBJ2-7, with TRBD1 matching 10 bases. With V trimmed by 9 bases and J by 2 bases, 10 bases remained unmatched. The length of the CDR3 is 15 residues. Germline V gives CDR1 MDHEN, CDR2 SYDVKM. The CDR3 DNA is TGTGCCAGTCAACTTCCCGGGACAGGGGCCTACGAGCAGTACTTC. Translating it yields CASQLPGTGAYEQYF.

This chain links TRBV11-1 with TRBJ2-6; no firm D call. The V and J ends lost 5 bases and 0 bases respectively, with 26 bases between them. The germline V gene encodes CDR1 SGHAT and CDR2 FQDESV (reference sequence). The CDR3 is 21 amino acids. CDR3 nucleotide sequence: TGTGCCAGCAGCCCGATCTCTGGCTGGAACAGAGAGATCTCTGGGGCCAACGTCCTGACTTTC. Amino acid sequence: CASSPISGWNREISGANVLTF.

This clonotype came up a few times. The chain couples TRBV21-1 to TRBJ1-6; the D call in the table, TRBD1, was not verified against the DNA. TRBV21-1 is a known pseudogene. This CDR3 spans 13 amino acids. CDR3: CASWDSYDSPLHF. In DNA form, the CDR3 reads TGTGCCAGCTGGGACAGCTATGATTCACCCCTCCACTTT.

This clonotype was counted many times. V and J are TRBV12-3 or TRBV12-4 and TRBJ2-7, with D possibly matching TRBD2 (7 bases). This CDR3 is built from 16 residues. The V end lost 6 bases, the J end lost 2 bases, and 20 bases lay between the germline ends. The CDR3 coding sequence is TGTGCCAGCAGCCCAACAGGGAGGGGATGGACCTACGAGCAGTACTTC. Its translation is CASSPTGRGWTYEQYF.

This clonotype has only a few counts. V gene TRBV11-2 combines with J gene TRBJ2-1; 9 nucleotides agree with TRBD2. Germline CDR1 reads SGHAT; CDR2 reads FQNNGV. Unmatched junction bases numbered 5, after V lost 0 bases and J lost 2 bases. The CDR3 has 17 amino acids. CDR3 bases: TGTGCCAGCAGCTTAGATTCGGCGGGAGGGCCCTACAATGAGCAGTTCTTC. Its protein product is CASSLDSAGGPYNEQFF.

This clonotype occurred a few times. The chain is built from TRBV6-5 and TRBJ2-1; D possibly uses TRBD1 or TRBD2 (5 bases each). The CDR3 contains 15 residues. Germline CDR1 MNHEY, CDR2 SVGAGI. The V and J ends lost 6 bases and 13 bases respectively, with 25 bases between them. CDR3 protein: CASRSPYQGEETQFF. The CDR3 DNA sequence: TGTGCCAGCAGATCACCTTACCAGGGAGAAGAGACCCAGTTCTTC.

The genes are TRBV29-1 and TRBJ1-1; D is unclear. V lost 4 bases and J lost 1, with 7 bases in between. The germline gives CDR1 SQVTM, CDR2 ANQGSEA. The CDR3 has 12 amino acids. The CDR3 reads CSVGRENTEAFF. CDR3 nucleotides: TGCAGCGTTGGAAGAGAGAACACTGAAGCTTTCTTT.

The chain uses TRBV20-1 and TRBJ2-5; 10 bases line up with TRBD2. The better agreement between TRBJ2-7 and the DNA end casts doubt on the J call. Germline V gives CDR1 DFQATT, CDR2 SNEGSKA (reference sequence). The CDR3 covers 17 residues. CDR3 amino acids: CSASGASGSPEWYEQYF. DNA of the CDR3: TGCAGTGCTAGTGGGGCTAGCGGGAGTCCAGAGTGGTACGAGCAGTACTTC.

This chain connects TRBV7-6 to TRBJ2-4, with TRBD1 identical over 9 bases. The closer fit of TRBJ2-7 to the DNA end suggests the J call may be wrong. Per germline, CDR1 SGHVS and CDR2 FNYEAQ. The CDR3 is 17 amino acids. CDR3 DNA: TGTGCCAGCAGCCTATCTCGGGACAGGGTAGTTTGCTACGAGCAGTACTTC. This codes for CASSLSRDRVVCYEQYF.